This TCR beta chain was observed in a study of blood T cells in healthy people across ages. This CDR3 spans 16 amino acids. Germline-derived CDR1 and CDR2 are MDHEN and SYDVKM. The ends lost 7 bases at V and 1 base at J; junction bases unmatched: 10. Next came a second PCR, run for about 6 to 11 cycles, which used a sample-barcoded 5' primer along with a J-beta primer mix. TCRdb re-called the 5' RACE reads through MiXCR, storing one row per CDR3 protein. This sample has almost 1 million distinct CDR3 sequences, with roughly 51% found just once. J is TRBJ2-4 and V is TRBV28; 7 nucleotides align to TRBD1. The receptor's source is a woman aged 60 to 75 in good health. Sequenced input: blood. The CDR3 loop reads CASNLDRHGAKNIQYF. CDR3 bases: TGTGCCAGCAACTTGGACAGGCATGGGGCCAAAAACATTCAGTACTTC.